The 27 T cell receptor beta chains below were found in one sample sequenced in a study of response to subunit inactivated influenza vaccine. TCRdb re-derived calls from the RT-PCR reads in MiXCR, one entry per CDR3 protein. The table records around 480,000 distinct CDR3 sequences, roughly 9.8% of them present only once. Sequenced material: PBMCs from blood, taken 45 days after vaccination. The source is a man aged 45-65 years who received an inactivated influenza vaccine.

V gene TRBV5-4 combines with J gene TRBJ2-7; D not certain. The V end lost 4 bases, the J end lost 2 bases, and 16 bases lay between the germline ends. Germline V CDR1 and CDR2: SGHNT, YYREEE (reference sequence). CDR3 length: 15 amino acids. CDR3 sequence reads: CASSPLSNSAYEQYF. The CDR3 coding sequence is TGTGCCAGCAGCCCGTTGTCGAACAGTGCCTACGAGCAGTACTTC.

This clonotype was seen a few times. The gene calls are TRBV6-2 or TRBV6-3 and TRBJ1-4, with unresolved D. Trimming took 2 bases from V and 1 from J, leaving 8 bases between them. Per the germline V gene, CDR1 is MNHEY and CDR2 is SVGEGT. The CDR3 covers 15 residues. CDR3 sequence (DNA): TGTGCCAGCAGTTACCGAGGATTAACTAATGAAAAACTGTTTTTT. Translated: CASSYRGLTNEKLFF.

This clonotype was observed a few times. CDR3 in DNA: TGTGCCAGCAGTTTATTATCCGGGGGGGCCAAAGATACGCAGTATTTT. This sequence encodes CASSLLSGGAKDTQYF. This chain links TRBV28 with TRBJ2-3; 8 bases are a match to TRBD2. The trim removed 1 base at V and 5 bases at J, leaving 8 bases unmatched. Germline V gives CDR1 MDHEN, CDR2 SYDVKM. This CDR3 has 16 residues.

V usage is TRBV7-2 and J usage is TRBJ2-2; D gene unclear. Germline V lookup: CDR1 SGHTA, CDR2 FQGNSA. Deletions cut 5 bases from V and 3 bases from J, with 10 bases between. This CDR3 is 14 amino acids long. The CDR3 bases are TGTGCCAGCAGCATTTCTAGAGACACCGGGGAGCTGTTTTTT. It codes for CASSISRDTGELFF. Looking up the rest from reference TRBV7-2 and TRBJ2-2 gives the full variable domain: GAGVSQSPSNKVTEKGKDVELRCDPISGHTALYWYRQSLGQGLEFLIYFQGNSAPDKSGLPSDRFSAERTGGSVSTLTIQRTQQEDSAVYLCASSISRDTGELFFGEGSRLTVL.

This clonotype was counted at least ten times. This chain joins TRBV20-1 and TRBJ2-1; D uncertain. Germline V lookup: CDR1 DFQATT, CDR2 SNEGSKA (reference sequence). Trimming shortened V by 6 bases and J by 4 bases, and 10 bases separated the two germline ends. The CDR3 runs to 12 residues. In DNA, the CDR3 is TGCAGTGCAGTCCCGGATTACAATGAGCAGTTCTTC. Protein: CSAVPDYNEQFF.

This chain links TRBV12-3 or TRBV12-4 with TRBJ2-7; weak D call: TRBD2 (7 bases). The CDR3 length is 13 residues. V lost 5 bases and J lost 5, with 13 bases in between. As DNA, the CDR3 is TGTGCCAGCAGTACAGGGAGGGCCGACGAGCAGTACTTC. Protein sequence: CASSTGRADEQYF.

The chain combines TRBV15 with TRBJ1-4; TRBD1 matches 9 bases. Unmatched junction bases numbered 7, after V lost 0 bases and J lost 8 bases. Germline V gives CDR1 LNHNV, CDR2 YYDKDF (reference sequence). This CDR3 spans 16 amino acids. CDR3 sequence: CATSRDPGQGGEKLFF. CDR3 nucleotides: TGTGCCACCAGCAGAGATCCGGGACAGGGTGGAGAAAAACTGTTTTTT.

This clonotype has only a few counts. V usage is TRBV20-1 and J usage is TRBJ2-7; D is possibly TRBD2 (6 bases). Germline assignment: CDR1 DFQATT and CDR2 SNEGSKA (reference sequence). The CDR3 extends over 14 amino acids. V lost 1 base, J lost 1 base, and 11 bases lay in between. The CDR3 protein is CSARVLGGSYEQYF. DNA for the CDR3: TGCAGTGCTAGAGTTTTGGGGGGTTCCTACGAGCAGTACTTC.

A few counts support this clonotype. The V and J genes are TRBV12-3 or TRBV12-4 and TRBJ2-7; 9 bases fit TRBD1. Trimming removed 4 bases from V and 1 base from J; junction bases left unmatched: 2. The CDR3 is made up of 14 amino acids. CDR3 loop: CASSWGTGSYEQYF. CDR3 bases: TGTGCCAGCAGTTGGGGGACAGGGTCCTACGAGCAGTACTTC.

In DNA form, the CDR3 reads TGTGCCAGCAGTTCGGGGGGACAGTTGGGCCCCTTGAACGAGCAGTACTTC. Encoded protein: CASSSGGQLGPLNEQYF. The chain recombines TRBV28 with TRBJ2-7; D is perhaps TRBD1 or TRBD2 (7 bases each). The germline gives CDR1 MDHEN, CDR2 SYDVKM. This CDR3 has 17 residues. V lost 4 bases and J 5 bases, leaving 24 bases between the germline ends.

This clonotype was observed a handful of times. The chain combines TRBV27 with TRBJ2-1; perhaps TRBD2 as D (6 bases). Germline V gives CDR1 MNHEY, CDR2 SMNVEV (reference sequence). V dropped 4 bases and J dropped 0 bases, with 13 bases sitting between them. The CDR3 has 16 residues. DNA of the CDR3: TGTGCCAGCAGTTGGGTGGGCGGGATCTCCTACAATGAGCAGTTCTTC. Residues: CASSWVGGISYNEQFF.

This clonotype was detected a few times. The CDR3 reads CSVRTHNEQFF. CDR3 bases: TGCAGCGTAAGGACCCACAATGAGCAGTTCTTC. This chain connects TRBV29-1 to TRBJ2-1; D is unclear. Germline CDR1 SQVTM, CDR2 ANQGSEA. Trimming removed 6 bases from V and 5 bases from J, with 8 bases in between. The CDR3 is 11 amino acids.

V and J are TRBV29-1 and TRBJ2-3; the D is unclear. The CDR3 spans 12 residues. CDR1 is SQVTM, CDR2 ANQGSEA, per germline. The germline V and J ends were trimmed by 8 bases and 4 bases, with 13 bases remaining between them. The CDR3 spells CSSRVSADTQYF. CDR3 DNA sequence: TGCAGCTCAAGGGTCAGCGCAGATACGCAGTATTTT.

The chain joins TRBV6-2 or TRBV6-3 to TRBJ2-1, with D hard to call. With 6 bases removed from V and 5 bases from J, the gap between germline ends came to 14 bases. Looked up from germline, CDR1 is MNHEY and CDR2 is SVGEGT. The length of the CDR3 is 14 residues. CDR3 nucleotide sequence: TGTGCCAGCAGCCAAAACCAACTCAACAATGAGCAGTTCTTC. It codes for CASSQNQLNNEQFF.

The J gene is TRBJ1-2, the V gene TRBV20-1, with 7 nucleotides matching TRBD1. The ends lost 4 bases at V and 2 bases at J; junction bases unmatched: 4. The CDR3 has 13 residues. Germline CDR1 DFQATT, CDR2 SNEGSKA (reference sequence). The CDR3 reads CSAMLQGNYGYTF. CDR3 nucleotide sequence: TGCAGTGCTATGTTACAGGGGAACTATGGCTACACCTTC.

The chain couples TRBV30 to TRBJ1-1; possible D gene TRBD1, 5 bases. The V end lost 4 bases, the J end lost 6 bases, and 18 bases lay between the germline ends. There are 14 residues in the CDR3. Germline V gene lookup returns CDR1 GTSNPN and CDR2 SVGIG (reference sequence). CDR3 in amino acids: CAWIVPGRTAEAFF. The CDR3 DNA reads TGTGCCTGGATAGTTCCAGGGCGAACGGCTGAAGCTTTCTTT.

The gene calls are TRBV10-3 and TRBJ1-5; D remains ambiguous. CDR1 and CDR2 (germline): ENHRY, SYGVKD. Trimming took 11 bases from V and 3 from J, leaving 11 bases between them. This CDR3 comprises 12 residues. The DNA of the CDR3 is TGTGCCGCCTCGGGTTACAATCAGCCCCAGCATTTT. Translation gives CAASGYNQPQHF.

The gene calls are TRBV3-1 and TRBJ2-7; D might be TRBD1 (6 bases). The CDR3 runs 15 residues. Trimming took off 0 bases at V and 3 bases at J, with 12 bases between the two ends. The germline V gene has CDR1 LGHDT and CDR2 YNNKEL (reference sequence). CDR3 region: CASSQDLQGYYEQYF. CDR3 coding DNA: TGTGCCAGCAGCCAAGATCTCCAGGGGTACTACGAGCAGTACTTC.

The sample holds a few counts of this clonotype. The rearrangement links TRBV25-1 to TRBJ2-7; D not certain. The CDR3 covers 11 residues. Germline assignment: CDR1 MGHDK and CDR2 SYGVNS. V was clipped by 3 bases and J by 6 bases, with 6 bases between them. CDR3 DNA sequence: TGTGCCAGCAGTGAGGGGTCCGAGCAGTACTTC. Protein sequence: CASSEGSEQYF.

This clonotype came up once. V is TRBV5-1 and J is TRBJ1-1; tentatively, D is TRBD1 (6 bases). The V and J ends lost 4 bases and 6 bases respectively, with 13 bases between them. The CDR3 is made up of 13 amino acids. CDR1 is SGHRS, CDR2 YFSETQ, per germline. CDR3 nucleotide sequence: TGCGCCAGCAGCACTCAACAGGGTCCTGAAGCTTTCTTT. The encoded protein is CASSTQQGPEAFF.

This clonotype was seen a few times. V usage is TRBV6-1 and J usage is TRBJ1-5; no clear D gene. Trimming shortened V by 5 bases and J by 0 bases, and 14 bases separated the two germline ends. Germline CDR1 and CDR2: MNHNS and SASEGT. The CDR3 has 16 amino acids. The CDR3 DNA follows: TGTGCCAGCAGTCGGGCCAGTACTGATAGCAATCAGCCCCAGCATTTT. Its translation is CASSRASTDSNQPQHF.

The CDR3 region has the DNA TGTGCCAGCAGGCTACCTGGGGGTGGCATTCAGTACTTC. This gives the protein CASRLPGGGIQYF. J is TRBJ2-4 and V is TRBV6-2 or TRBV6-3, with D tentatively TRBD1 or TRBD2 (5 bases each). CDR3 length: 13 residues. Germline lookup yields CDR1 MNHEY and CDR2 SVGEGT. The V end was cut by 6 bases, the J end by 9 bases, with 15 bases between.

This chain uses TRBV6-2 or TRBV6-3 with TRBJ2-7, with 12 bases identical to TRBD2. The V and J ends lost 5 bases and 7 bases, in that order; junction bases with no gene match: 3. CDR3 length equals 13 residues. The germline V gene has CDR1 MNHEY and CDR2 SVGEGT. CDR3 DNA sequence: TGTGCCAGCAGTCATCTAGCGGGAGGGGAGCAGTACTTC. It yields the protein CASSHLAGGEQYF.

This clonotype was seen many times. The chain links TRBV27 to TRBJ2-1; 9 bases are shared with TRBD1. Germline lookup yields CDR1 MNHEY and CDR2 SMNVEV (reference sequence). Germline trimming cut 5 bases from V and 8 bases from J; bases unmatched to any gene: 7. The CDR3 has 14 residues. CDR3 sequence (DNA): TGTGCCAGCAGTCCAAGCACAGGGGGCGATGAGCAGTTCTTC. Translated, it gives CASSPSTGGDEQFF.

V and J are TRBV11-2 and TRBJ1-4; TRBD1 matches 7 bases. Germline V gene sequence: CDR1 SGHAT, CDR2 FQNNGV. The CDR3 contains 15 residues. J was trimmed by 8 bases and V by 7 bases; bases with no gene match: 13. The CDR3 protein is CASNSWDRKDEKLFF. The CDR3 DNA follows: TGTGCCAGCAATTCCTGGGACAGAAAGGACGAAAAACTGTTTTTT.

V and J are TRBV15 and TRBJ2-2, with 11 bases lining up with TRBD2. The CDR3 runs 16 residues. Trimming took 1 base from V and 9 from J; bases not matched to a gene: 7. Germline V gene data show CDR1 as LNHNV and CDR2 as YYDKDF (reference sequence). The CDR3 bases are TGTGCCACCAGCAGAGTACCTAGCGGGGGGCCCCGGGAGCTGTTTTTT. Protein product: CATSRVPSGGPRELFF.

A few counts support this clonotype. The V call is TRBV5-5, the J call TRBJ1-1, with D uncertain. Trimming stripped 0 bases from V and 4 bases from J, with 7 bases between. The germline V gene has CDR1 SGHKS and CDR2 YYEKEE (reference sequence). The CDR3 totals 13 residues. The CDR3 sequence: CASSLDRLTEAFF. The CDR3 region has the DNA TGTGCCAGCAGCTTGGACAGACTCACTGAAGCTTTCTTT.